Described below is a single T cell receptor beta chain sequence and its context. What it recognizes is unknown. V was shortened by 5 bases and J by 7 bases, with 9 bases between the two germline ends. Per the germline V gene, CDR1 is KGHSH and CDR2 is LQKENI. CDR3 length: 12 residues. Some clones are missing from TCRdb's copy, which holds only in-frame ones; the method was immunoSEQ multiplex PCR. The table has some 21,000 clones, just over 75% seen once. This entry belongs to a study of CD4 T cells in relation to SARS-CoV-2 and coronaviruses. Study-level information: Shared crossreactive spike epitopes were mapped to their HLA restriction.

Before the COVID-19 pandemic, during about 2011-2019, CD4+ T cells were taken from unexposed donors. The cells were cultured for 9 to 11 days before CD4+ T cells were isolated. This clonotype was sampled from a human donor in good health. Sample: CD4+ T cells from PBMCs, cultured in vitro. The gene calls are TRBV18 and TRBJ1-5; D perhaps matches TRBD1 (5 bases). The CDR3 sequence: CASSAGDQPQHF. The CDR3 DNA follows: TGTGCCAGCTCAGCGGGGGACCAGCCCCAGCATTTT.